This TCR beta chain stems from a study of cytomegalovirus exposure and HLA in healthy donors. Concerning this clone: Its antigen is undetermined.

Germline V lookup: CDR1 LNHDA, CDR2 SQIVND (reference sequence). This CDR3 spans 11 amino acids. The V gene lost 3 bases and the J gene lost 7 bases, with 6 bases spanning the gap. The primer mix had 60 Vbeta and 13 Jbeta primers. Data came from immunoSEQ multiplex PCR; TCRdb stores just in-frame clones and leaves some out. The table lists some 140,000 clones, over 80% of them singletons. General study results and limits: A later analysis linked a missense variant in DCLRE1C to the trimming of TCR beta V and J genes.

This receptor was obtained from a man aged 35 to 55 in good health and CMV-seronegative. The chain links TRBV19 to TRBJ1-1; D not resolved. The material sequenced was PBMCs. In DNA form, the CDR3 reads TGTGCCAGTAGTATCAGAGGTGAAGCTTTCTTT. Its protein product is CASSIRGEAFF.